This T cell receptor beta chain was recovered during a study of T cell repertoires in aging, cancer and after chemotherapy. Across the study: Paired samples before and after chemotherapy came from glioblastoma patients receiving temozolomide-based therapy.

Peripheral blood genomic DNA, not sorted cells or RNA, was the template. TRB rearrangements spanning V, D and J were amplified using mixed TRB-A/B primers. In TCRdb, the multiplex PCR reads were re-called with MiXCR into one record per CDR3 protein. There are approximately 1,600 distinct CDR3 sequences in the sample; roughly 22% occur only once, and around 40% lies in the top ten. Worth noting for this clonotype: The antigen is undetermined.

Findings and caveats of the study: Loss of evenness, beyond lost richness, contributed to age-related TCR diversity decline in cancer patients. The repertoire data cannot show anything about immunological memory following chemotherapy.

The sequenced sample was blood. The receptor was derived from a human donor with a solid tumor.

CDR3 protein: CASSDLAGGPSSYNEQFF. CDR3 in DNA: TGTGCCAGCAGTGATCTAGCGGGAGGCCCTTCCTCCTACAATGAGCAGTTCTTC. This rearrangement joins TRBV6-4 to TRBJ2-1; 11 nucleotides line up with TRBD2. The J segment lost 0 bases and the V segment lost 3 bases, leaving 7 bases of the junction unmatched. Germline CDR1 MRHNA, CDR2 SNTAGT. CDR3 length: 18 residues.